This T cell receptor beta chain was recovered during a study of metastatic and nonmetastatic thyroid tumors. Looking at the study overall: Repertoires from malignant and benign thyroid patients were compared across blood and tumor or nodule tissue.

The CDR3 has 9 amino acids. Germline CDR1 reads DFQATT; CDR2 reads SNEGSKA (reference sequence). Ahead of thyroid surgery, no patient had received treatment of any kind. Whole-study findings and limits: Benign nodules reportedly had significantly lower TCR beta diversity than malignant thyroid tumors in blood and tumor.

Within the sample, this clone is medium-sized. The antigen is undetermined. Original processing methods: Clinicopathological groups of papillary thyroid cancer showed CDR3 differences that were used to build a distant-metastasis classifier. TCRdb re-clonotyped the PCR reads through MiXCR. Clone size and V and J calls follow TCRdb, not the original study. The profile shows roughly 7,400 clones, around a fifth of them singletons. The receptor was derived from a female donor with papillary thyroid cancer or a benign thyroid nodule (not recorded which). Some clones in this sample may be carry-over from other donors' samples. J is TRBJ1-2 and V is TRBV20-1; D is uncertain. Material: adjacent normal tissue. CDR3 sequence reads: CSVLGGYTF. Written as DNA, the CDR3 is TGCAGCGTTCTAGGAGGCTACACCTTC.